This entry concerns a single T cell receptor (beta chain). Before being chosen for sequencing, patients had shown CD8+CD57+ cell expansion by flow cytometry. Acquired aplastic anemia of severe grade affected all patients. The record originates from a study of CD8+CD57+ T cells in acquired aplastic anemia. About the study: CD4+ and CD8+ cells, once sorted, gave DNA averaging 3.2 ug.

Investigators profiled TCR beta VDJ and CDR3 from genomic DNA template. One entry per CDR3 protein results from TCRdb running MiXCR on the reads. The sample carries about 120,000 distinct CDR3 sequences, approximately 61% recorded once. This CDR3 spans 13 amino acids. In germline, CDR1 is SGHVS, CDR2 FQNEAQ. Deletions cut 1 base from V and 5 bases from J, with 8 bases between. The chain couples TRBV7-8 to TRBJ1-2; TRBD1 might be the D (5 bases). The TCR sequence derives from a human donor with aplastic anemia. The sample consisted of sorted CD4+, CD8+, or CD8+CD57+ T cells (not recorded which) from PBMCs. This chain's CDR3 is CASSLVGGYGYTF. CDR3 bases: TGTGCCAGCAGCTTAGTGGGGGGGTATGGCTACACCTTC.